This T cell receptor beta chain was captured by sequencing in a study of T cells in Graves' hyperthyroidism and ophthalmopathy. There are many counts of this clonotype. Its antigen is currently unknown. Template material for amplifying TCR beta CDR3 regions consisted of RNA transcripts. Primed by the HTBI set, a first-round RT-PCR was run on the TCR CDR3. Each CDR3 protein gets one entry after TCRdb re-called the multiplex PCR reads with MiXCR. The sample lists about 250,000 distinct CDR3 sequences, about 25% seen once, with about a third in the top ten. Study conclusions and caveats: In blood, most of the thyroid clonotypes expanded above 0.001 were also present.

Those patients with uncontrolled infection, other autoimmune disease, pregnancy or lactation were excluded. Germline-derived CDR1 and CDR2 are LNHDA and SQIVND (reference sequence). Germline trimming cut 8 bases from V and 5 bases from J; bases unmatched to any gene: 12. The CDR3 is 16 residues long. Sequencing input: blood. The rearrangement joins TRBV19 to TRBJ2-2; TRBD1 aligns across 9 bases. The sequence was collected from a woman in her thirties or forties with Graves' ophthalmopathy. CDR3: CASRTPGTGLTGELFF. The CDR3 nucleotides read TGTGCCAGTCGAACCCCCGGGACAGGGTTAACCGGGGAGCTGTTTTTT. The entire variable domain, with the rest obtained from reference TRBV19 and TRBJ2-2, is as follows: DGGITQSPKYLFRKEGQNVTLSCEQNLNHDAMYWYRQDPGQGLRLIYYSQIVNDFQKGDIAEGYSVSREKKESFPLTVTSAQKNPTAFYLCASRTPGTGLTGELFFGEGSRLTVL.